This TCR beta chain was identified in a study of ipilimumab plus nivolumab after autologous stem cell transplantation. At the level of the study: Typical patient got a handful of ipilimumab doses and roughly 8 nivolumab doses (median). The DLBCL cohort had primary refractory and relapsed disease, with 18-month progression-free survival of approximately 83% and 30%.

Patients got ipilimumab 1 mg/kg beginning 14 to 28 days post-transplant. Patients got 3 mg/kg IV nivolumab weeks 1, 4, 7, 10, then biweekly through week 26. Data came from immunoSEQ multiplex PCR; TCRdb stores just in-frame clones and leaves some out. The sample includes around 16,000 clones, over 75% of them seen just once. Sequenced material: PBMCs, taken in a trial of ipilimumab plus nivolumab as post-transplant consolidation. The TCR originated in a male donor with diffuse large B-cell lymphoma.

DNA of the CDR3: TGTGCCTGGAGTGTCAGCTCAGATACGCAGTATTTT. The encoded protein is CAWSVSSDTQYF. The chain joins TRBV30 to TRBJ2-3; D not resolved. Trimming left V 0 bases short and J 4 bases short, with 5 bases between. In germline, CDR1 is GTSNPN, CDR2 SVGIG (reference sequence). This CDR3 has 12 amino acids.